This entry features one T cell receptor (beta chain) sequence. The source of the sample is a study of blood T cell repertoires in COVID-19. Produced via immunoSEQ multiplex PCR; TCRdb's table is partial and in-frame only. Found here are a few hundred thousand clones, roughly 85% of them singletons; the top ten hold 3.4%. Sequences were obtained from peripheral blood. This receptor was identified in a woman between 18 and 30 years old with acute or convalescent COVID-19.

The CDR3: CASSPLGGGGGDTQYF. DNA for the CDR3: TGTGCCAGCAGCCCCCTCGGGGGGGGCGGAGGGGATACGCAGTATTTT. The rearrangement uses TRBV9 and TRBJ2-3; 8 bases map to TRBD2. CDR3 length: 16 amino acids. Per the germline V gene, CDR1 is SGDLS and CDR2 is YYNGEE. With 4 bases clipped from V and 6 bases from J, the junction kept 13 bases outside the gene matches.